The sequence of this T cell receptor beta chain was determined in a study of metastatic and nonmetastatic thyroid tumors. Study as a whole: Both malignant and benign thyroid patients supplied peripheral blood and tumor or nodule tissue samples, across which the repertoires of these patients were then compared.

The entire patient cohort was treatment-naive prior to thyroid surgery. As originally analysed: What underpinned the distant-metastasis classifier for papillary thyroid cancer was the set of CDR3 differences across clinicopathological groups. TCRdb re-called clones from the PCR reads using MiXCR. The V and J calls come from TCRdb's annotation, not from the publication. The sample records around 20,000 clones, roughly 15% being singletons. In this sample, this clone turned up many times. The germline CDR1 and CDR2 sequences are MNHEY and SMNVEV (reference sequence). This CDR3 is built from 19 residues. Germline trimming cut 4 bases from V and 8 bases from J; bases unmatched to any gene: 14.

Sequencing used blood. The rearrangement uses TRBV27 and TRBJ2-1; 16 positions match TRBD2. The TCR originated in a male donor with papillary thyroid cancer or a benign thyroid nodule (not recorded which). Some clones in this sample may be carry-over from other donors' samples. In nucleotides, the CDR3 is TGTGCCAGCAGTTCCGGACAGGGGACTAGCGGGAGGGCCTATGATGAGCAGTTCTTC. Translated: CASSSGQGTSGRAYDEQFF.